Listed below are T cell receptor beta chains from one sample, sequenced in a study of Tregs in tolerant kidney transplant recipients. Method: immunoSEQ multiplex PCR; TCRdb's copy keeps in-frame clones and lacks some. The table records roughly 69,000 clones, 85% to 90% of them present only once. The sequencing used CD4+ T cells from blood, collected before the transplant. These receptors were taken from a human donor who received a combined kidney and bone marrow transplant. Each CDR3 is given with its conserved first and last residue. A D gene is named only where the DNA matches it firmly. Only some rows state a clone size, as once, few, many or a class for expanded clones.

CDR3: CASSNASRGEQFF
DNA: TGCGCCAGCAGCAACGCTAGCAGGGGTGAGCAGTTCTTC
J: TRBJ2-1
D: -
size: once
V: TRBV5-1

CDR3: CASSPGDINQPQHF
DNA: TGCGCCAGCAGCCCCGGGGACATCAATCAGCCCCAGCATTTT
J: TRBJ1-5
D: -
size: -
V: TRBV5-1

CDR3: CASSLRGGLGQPQHF
DNA: TGTGCCAGCAGTCTGCGGGGGGGGCTGGGTCAGCCCCAGCATTTT
J: TRBJ1-5
D: -
size: -
V: TRBV28

CDR3: CASSPRPGTSGRFGEQFF
DNA: TGTGCCAGCAGTCCCCGCCCGGGGACTAGCGGGAGGTTCGGTGAGCAGTTCTTC
J: TRBJ2-1
D: TRBD2
size: -
V: TRBV28

CDR3: CASSVEASGSWYEQYF
DNA: TGTGCCAGCAGCGTAGAGGCTAGCGGGAGCTGGTACGAGCAGTACTTC
J: TRBJ2-7
D: TRBD2
size: -
V: TRBV9

CDR3: CASSLTPLHNEQFF
DNA: TGTGCCAGCAGTTTGACTCCCTTGCACAATGAGCAGTTCTTC
J: TRBJ2-1
D: -
size: -
V: TRBV27

CDR3: CASSSSPRQGTNTGELFF
DNA: TGTGCCAGCAGCTCAAGCCCAAGACAGGGAACGAACACCGGGGAGCTGTTTTTT
J: TRBJ2-2
D: TRBD1
size: -
V: TRBV7-3

CDR3: CASSPRTSGNVDTQYF
DNA: TGTGCCAGCTCACCACGGACTAGCGGGAATGTTGATACGCAGTATTTT
J: TRBJ2-3
D: TRBD2
size: -
V: TRBV18

CDR3: CASSRRQGENTEAFF
DNA: TGTGCCAGCTCACGAAGACAGGGGGAGAACACTGAAGCTTTCTTT
J: TRBJ1-1
D: TRBD1
size: -
V: TRBV18

CDR3: CASSFSGSNVLTF
DNA: TGTGCCAGCAGTTTTTCAGGGTCCAACGTCCTGACTTTC
J: TRBJ2-6
D: -
size: -
V: TRBV28